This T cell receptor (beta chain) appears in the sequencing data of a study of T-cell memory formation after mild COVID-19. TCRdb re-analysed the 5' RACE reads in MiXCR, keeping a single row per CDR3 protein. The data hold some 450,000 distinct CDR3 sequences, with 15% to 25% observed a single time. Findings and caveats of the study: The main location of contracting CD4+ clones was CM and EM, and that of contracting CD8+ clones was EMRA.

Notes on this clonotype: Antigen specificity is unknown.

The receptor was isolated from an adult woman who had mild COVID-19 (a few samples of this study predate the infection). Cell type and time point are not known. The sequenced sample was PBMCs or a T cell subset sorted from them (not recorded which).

The CDR3 region has the DNA TGTGCCACCAGCAGATCGGACCCAGTTCGCGACGAGCAGTACTTC. This codes for CATSRSDPVRDEQYF. V and J are TRBV15 and TRBJ2-7; no definite D call. Trimming removed 2 bases at V and 5 bases at J, with 16 bases between. The CDR3 length is 15 residues. The germline V gene has CDR1 LNHNV and CDR2 YYDKDF (reference sequence).